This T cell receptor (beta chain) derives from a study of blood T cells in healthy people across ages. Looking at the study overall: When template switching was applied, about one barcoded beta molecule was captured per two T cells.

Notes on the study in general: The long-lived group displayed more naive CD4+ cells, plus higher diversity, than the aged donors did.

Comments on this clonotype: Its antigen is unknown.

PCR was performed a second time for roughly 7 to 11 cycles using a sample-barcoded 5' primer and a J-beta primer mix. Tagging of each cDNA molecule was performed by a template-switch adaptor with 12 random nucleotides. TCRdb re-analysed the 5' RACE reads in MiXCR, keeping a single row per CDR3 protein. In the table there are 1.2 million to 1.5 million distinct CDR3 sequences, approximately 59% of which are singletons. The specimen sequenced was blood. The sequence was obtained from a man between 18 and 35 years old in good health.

The CDR3 DNA reads TGTGCCAGCTCACAAGTCGAGGACAGGAGATCTATTGGGGGGTACTTC. Protein product: CASSQVEDRRSIGGYF. The rearrangement joins TRBV18 to TRBJ2-4; TRBD1 matches 7 bases. The J segment lost 15 bases and the V segment lost 4 bases, leaving 21 bases of the junction unmatched. Germline V CDR1 and CDR2: KGHSH, LQKENI. The CDR3 totals 16 residues.